The 10 T cell receptor beta chains listed next were all sequenced from one sample in a study of CD8 T cells in ankylosing spondylitis (dated by TCRdb to between 2016 and 2019). The method behind the library was 5' RACE. TCRdb records Illumina HiSeq 2500 as the sequencer. In-frame beta chains were kept once TCRdb had trimmed the public reads at Q25 with fastp and called clones with MiXCR. CDR3 protein sequences are deduplicated, and each keeps its most common genes and DNA. The sample table shows 350,000 or so distinct CDR3 sequences, and 6.5% to 10% are seen once. 13% to 15% of the sample is held by the ten biggest clonotypes. These TCRs' antigens remain unknown. Study-level results and caveats: Blood from ankylosing spondylitis patients appeared to be characterized by a TCR beta motif made up of several highly homologous amino acid variants.

Source material: blood, either unsorted or a sorted T cell fraction (not recorded which). These receptor sequences come from a male donor with ankylosing spondylitis.

The chain joins TRBV6-5 to TRBJ1-6; possibly TRBD1 for D (5 bases). The V and J ends lost 0 bases and 7 bases respectively, with 13 bases between them. This CDR3 contains 16 residues. Looked up from germline, CDR1 is MNHEY and CDR2 is SVGAGI. The CDR3 here is CASSYSGGIWNSPLHF. The CDR3 nucleotides read TGTGCCAGCAGTTACTCCGGGGGTATTTGGAATTCACCCCTCCACTTT.

This clonotype was detected many times. The rearrangement joins TRBV10-3 to TRBJ2-3; 8 bases are a match to TRBD2. The V segment lost 6 bases and the J segment 4 bases; nucleotides outside the gene matches: 6. CDR1 is ENHRY and CDR2 is SYGVKD in the germline V gene. This CDR3 spans 14 amino acids. This CDR3 is CAIRSGGSADTQYF. The CDR3 nucleotides read TGTGCCATCAGGTCGGGGGGGAGCGCAGATACGCAGTATTTT.

A few counts support this clonotype. This chain joins TRBV12-3 or TRBV12-4 and TRBJ2-1, with TRBD2 identical over 14 bases. The CDR3 consists of 14 residues. V shed 3 bases, J shed 9 bases, and the junction held 1 base outside the gene matches. The CDR3 region has the DNA TGTGCCAGCAGTTTCGGGACTAGCGGGAGTGAGCAGTTCTTC. Encoded protein: CASSFGTSGSEQFF.

This clonotype was observed many times. This chain links TRBV12-3 or TRBV12-4 with TRBJ1-1; D call uncertain. The CDR3 extends over 13 amino acids. Trimming stripped 3 bases from V and 1 base from J, with 6 bases between. DNA for the CDR3: TGTGCCAGCAGTTTTAGGTCGAACACTGAAGCTTTCTTT. Protein: CASSFRSNTEAFF.

This clonotype was observed a handful of times. This sequence joins TRBV9 and TRBJ2-7; 8 positions agree with TRBD1. The J segment lost 5 bases and the V segment lost 4 bases, leaving 8 bases of the junction unmatched. This CDR3 spans 14 amino acids. In germline, CDR1 is SGDLS, CDR2 YYNGEE. For the CDR3, the DNA is TGTGCCAGCAGCTCACGACAGGGGTTCGACGAGCAGTACTTC. It is translated as CASSSRQGFDEQYF.

Only a few counts were recorded for this clonotype. The chain joins TRBV6-5 to TRBJ1-1, with D possibly matching TRBD1 (5 bases). This CDR3 is built from 14 residues. Germline loops: CDR1 MNHEY, CDR2 SVGAGI. V gave up 2 bases and J gave up 4 bases, with 11 bases separating them. The CDR3 DNA reads as TGTGCCAGCAGTTACGGGGGGTCGACCACTGAAGCTTTCTTT. Its translation is CASSYGGSTTEAFF.

Points on this clonotype: A read error is possible here, since a much larger clone lies one base away. The chain combines TRBV7-9 with TRBJ2-2, with 7 bases identical to TRBD1. The CDR3 covers 15 residues. The V gene end was trimmed by 0 bases and the J gene end by 3 bases; junction bases not matched to a gene: 1. Looked up from germline, CDR1 is SEHNR and CDR2 is FQNEAQ (reference sequence). The CDR3 protein is CASSLAQGYTGELFF. The CDR3 DNA follows: TGTGCCAGCAGCTTAGCACAGGGGTACACCGGGGAGCTGTTTTTT.

This clonotype has ten or more counts. The chain recombines TRBV5-1 with TRBJ2-3, with D hard to call. Germline-derived CDR1 and CDR2 are SGHRS and YFSETQ. Trimming pared 0 bases from V and 4 bases from J, leaving 6 bases between. The CDR3 length is 13 residues. The CDR3 loop reads CASSLVSADTQYF. DNA of the CDR3: TGCGCCAGCAGCTTGGTGAGCGCAGATACGCAGTATTTT.

This clonotype was recorded a few times. CDR3 loop: CASSPGKSYEQYF. CDR3 in DNA: TGTGCCAGCAGCCCGGGGAAGTCCTACGAGCAGTACTTC. The chain combines TRBV5-4 with TRBJ2-7; a weak D match, TRBD2 (5 bases). The germline CDR1 and CDR2 sequences are SGHNT and YYREEE (reference sequence). The V and J ends lost 4 bases and 1 base respectively, with 9 bases between them. CDR3 length: 13 amino acids.

About this clonotype: A much more abundant neighbour one base away suggests this may be a read error. The chain is built from TRBV15 and TRBJ2-7; D is ambiguous. The CDR3 contains 14 residues. The V gene's germline CDR1 is LNHNV and CDR2 YYDKDF (reference sequence). The DNA for the CDR3 is TGTGCCACCAGCAGAGAGGGTAGAGTGGGTCAGCAGAACTTC. Translating it yields CATSREGRVGQQNF.